This T cell receptor beta chain was identified during a study of STAT3 mutations in large granular lymphocyte leukemia. Study findings and constraints: In T-cell large granular lymphocyte leukemia, about half of patients showed multiple immunodominant subclonotypes.

Sequenced by immunoSEQ multiplex PCR; TCRdb stores in-frame clones only, minus some. The sample holds about 5,700 clones, under 80% seen once. CDR3 size: 14 residues. Per germline, CDR1 MNHNY and CDR2 SVGAGI (reference sequence). The V and J ends lost 6 bases and 2 bases, in that order; junction bases with no gene match: 5. The sample holds a few counts of this clone. What it recognizes is unknown. Source material: peripheral blood mononuclear cells. This sequence was found in a man in his forties with T-cell large granular lymphocyte leukemia. Some clones in this sample may be carry-over from other donors' samples. The J gene is TRBJ2-3, the V gene TRBV6-6; 7 bases are shared with TRBD2. This CDR3 reads CASSPAGNTDTQYF. The CDR3 bases are TGTGCCAGCAGCCCAGCGGGAAACACAGATACGCAGTATTTT.